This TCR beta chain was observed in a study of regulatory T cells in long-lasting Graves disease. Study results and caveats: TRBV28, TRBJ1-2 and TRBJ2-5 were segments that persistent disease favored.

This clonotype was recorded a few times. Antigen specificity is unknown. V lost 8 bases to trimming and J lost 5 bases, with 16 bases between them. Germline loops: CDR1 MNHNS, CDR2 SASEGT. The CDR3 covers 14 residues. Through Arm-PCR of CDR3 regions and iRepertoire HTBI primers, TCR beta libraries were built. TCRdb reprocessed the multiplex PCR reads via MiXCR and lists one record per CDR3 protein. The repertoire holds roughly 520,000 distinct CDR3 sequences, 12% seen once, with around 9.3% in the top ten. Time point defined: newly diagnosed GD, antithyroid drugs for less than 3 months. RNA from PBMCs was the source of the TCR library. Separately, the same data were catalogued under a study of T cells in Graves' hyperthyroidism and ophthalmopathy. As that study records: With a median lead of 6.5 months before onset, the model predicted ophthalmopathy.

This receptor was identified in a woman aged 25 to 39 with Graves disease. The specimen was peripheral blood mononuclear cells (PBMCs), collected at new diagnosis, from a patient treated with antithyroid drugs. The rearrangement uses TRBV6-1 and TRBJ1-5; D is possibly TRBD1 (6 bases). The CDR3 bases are TGTGCCAGCGGGGGGCAGGGGACGGATCAGCCCCAGCATTTT. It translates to CASGGQGTDQPQHF.